Listed here is a single T cell receptor beta chain. This sample stems from a study of blood T cell repertoires in COVID-19. Study summary: Collection of acute and convalescent COVID-19 samples took place in the United States, Italy and Spain. From T cells, B-cell-depleted T cells, or PBMCs came the material, which was cDNA or gDNA.

Germline loops: CDR1 LGHNA, CDR2 YNFKEQ. Trimming stripped 0 bases from V and 3 bases from J, with 8 bases between. The CDR3 is 14 amino acids. Authors' analysis steps: Counts of nucleated cells, estimated from reference gene primer amplification, were obtained. Here immunoSEQ multiplex PCR was the method, and the copy in TCRdb shows in-frame clones only, minus some. The V and J calls and the clone size are those of that table, but D and trimming were determined from the DNA. The sample comprises roughly 190,000 clones, just under 90% of which are singletons, and about 4% rests with the top ten. The chain carries TRBV4-2 and TRBJ1-2; TRBD1 might be the D (5 bases). Sequencing was carried out using peripheral blood. The receptor was derived from a man aged 18 to 30 with active or convalescent COVID-19. The chain's CDR3 is CASSQDMGHYGYTF. In DNA, the CDR3 is TGTGCCAGCAGCCAAGATATGGGGCACTATGGCTACACCTTC.